A selection of T cell receptor beta chains follows, all from one sample in a study of T-cell memory formation after mild COVID-19. Via MiXCR, TCRdb re-called the 5' RACE reads, giving one row per CDR3 protein. The table includes 400,000 to 500,000 distinct CDR3 sequences, 18% detected once. The material sequenced was PBMCs or a T cell subset sorted from them (not recorded which). These receptors all stem from a young man who had mild COVID-19 (a few samples of this study predate the infection). Cell type and time point are not known. Both conserved end residues are part of each CDR3. A D gene is named only where the DNA matches it firmly. Not every row has a clone size; where given, it reads once, few, many or a size class.

D gene	clone size	V gene	J gene	CDR3 DNA	CDR3 protein
-	few	TRBV29-1	TRBJ2-3	TGCAGCGTTGAAGCTACGGGGGGCCAAGGGGATACGCAGTATTTT	CSVEATGGQGDTQYF
-	many	TRBV29-1	TRBJ2-3	TGCAGCGTTGCAAGAGGGAGTGGAGATACGCAGTATTTT	CSVARGSGDTQYF
-	-	TRBV5-1	TRBJ2-6	TGCGCCAGCAGATTCCCTCATGCGAGCTCTGGGGCCAACGTCCTGACTTTC	CASRFPHASSGANVLTF
-	-	TRBV30	TRBJ2-5	TGTGCCTGGAGTCTGGAGGGTGAGACCCAGTACTTC	CAWSLEGETQYF
-	many	TRBV29-1	TRBJ2-3	TGCAGCGTTGACAGGCCGGGGGGCCTGACAGATACGCAGTATTTT	CSVDRPGGLTDTQYF
TRBD1	-	TRBV2	TRBJ1-1	TGTGCCAGCATTCAGGGGGGTGAAGCTTTCTTT	CASIQGGEAFF
TRBD2	-	TRBV20-1	TRBJ2-3	TGCAGTGCTAGTAAAGCGGGGGTTCGAGATACGCAGTATTTT	CSASKAGVRDTQYF
-	few	TRBV7-9	TRBJ1-2	TGTGCCAGCAGCTTCCTCCAGGACAAACATGGCTACACCTTC	CASSFLQDKHGYTF
TRBD2	-	TRBV7-9	TRBJ2-7	TGTGCCAGCAGCCCCGGGGGGGACTACGAGCAGTACTTC	CASSPGGDYEQYF
-	-	TRBV10-3	TRBJ1-1	TGTGCCATCAGTGGGAGGGGTTCGAACACTGAAGCTTTCTTT	CAISGRGSNTEAFF
-	-	TRBV5-1	TRBJ1-3	TGCGCCAGCAGCCCCCTGTCAAACTCTGGAAACACCATATATTTT	CASSPLSNSGNTIYF
-	-	TRBV6-2/TRBV6-3	TRBJ1-2	TGTGCCAGCAGCAAGAGCGTGTCAGACTATGGCTACACCTTC	CASSKSVSDYGYTF
TRBD2	-	TRBV27	TRBJ2-5	TGTGCCAGCAGTTTCCCGGGGGGTAAAGAGACCCAGTACTTC	CASSFPGGKETQYF
TRBD2	once	TRBV4-1	TRBJ2-5	TGCGCCAGCAGCCAAGAACGGACTAGCCGCCTCCAAGAGACCCAGTACTTC	CASSQERTSRLQETQYF
-	-	TRBV7-2	TRBJ1-1	TGTGCCAGCAGCTTAGAGGGCTCCACAATAGCTTTCTTT	CASSLEGSTIAFF
TRBD1	many	TRBV7-9	TRBJ1-2	TGTGCCAGCAGCCCGGAGACAGGGGGTTTTGGCTACACCTTC	CASSPETGGFGYTF
TRBD1	-	TRBV29-1	TRBJ1-1	TGCAGCGTGAGGGACCCGGGACAGGGGTACACTGAAGCTTTCTTT	CSVRDPGQGYTEAFF
-	many	TRBV7-6	TRBJ2-5	TGTGCCAGCAGTTCGGGGAACCAAGAGACCCAGTACTTC	CASSSGNQETQYF
-	-	TRBV6-5	TRBJ1-1	TGTGCCAGCAGTTACTCGGGGGGCGCGGGCCCTGAAGCTTTCTTT	CASSYSGGAGPEAFF
-	-	TRBV20-1	TRBJ2-1	TGCAGCCTCCGCTTCACAAGGGGGGGGGATGAGCAGTTCTTC	CSLRFTRGGDEQFF
TRBD1	-	TRBV7-2	TRBJ2-1	TGTGCCAGCAGCTCGGACAGGGGGGTGAACAATGAGCAGTTCTTC	CASSSDRGVNNEQFF
-	-	TRBV7-9	TRBJ1-4	TGTGCCAGCAGCTGGTTGGAAGAAAAACTGTTTTTT	CASSWLEEKLFF
-	many	TRBV7-9	TRBJ2-7	TGTGCCAGCAGCCTTCGGGGGGCCTTCTACGAGCAGTACTTC	CASSLRGAFYEQYF
-	-	TRBV7-9	TRBJ1-2	TGTGCCAGCAGCAACAGGGATGCCTGGGGCTACATCTTC	CASSNRDAWGYIF
-	-	TRBV20-1	TRBJ2-1	TGCAGTGCCCGTAAGAACAATGAGCAGTTCTTC	CSARKNNEQFF
-	-	TRBV9	TRBJ2-1	TGTGCCAGCAGCGGGCCACTAGCCCTCAATGAGCAGTTCTTC	CASSGPLALNEQFF
-	-	TRBV13	TRBJ2-7	TGTGCCAGCAGCTTTAGCCGCTCCTACGAGCAGTACTTC	CASSFSRSYEQYF
TRBD2	few	TRBV7-2	TRBJ2-3	TGTGCCAGCAGCCCCCGGGGTAGCGGGGGGGCCACAGATACGCAGTATTTT	CASSPRGSGGATDTQYF
-	few	TRBV10-3	TRBJ1-5	TGTGCCATCAGTGAACGACAGGCTAGCAATCAGCCCCAGCATTTT	CAISERQASNQPQHF
-	-	TRBV6-2/TRBV6-3	TRBJ2-4	TGTGCCAGCGGCTCTTTAGCCAAAAACATTCAGTACTTC	CASGSLAKNIQYF